The 21 T cell receptor beta chains below all came from one sample that was sequenced in a study of cytomegalovirus exposure and HLA in healthy donors (dated by TCRdb to 2015 to 2018). The method behind the library was the immunoSEQ multiplex PCR assay. For the multiplex PCR, a mixture combining 60 forward primers for TCR Vbeta segments and 13 reverse primers for TCR Jbeta segments was used. TCRdb's version of the immuneACCESS table is confined to in-frame rearrangements and falls short of the full clone set. An unresolved V gene accounts for under half of the shortfall where checked; the remainder is of unknown origin. Counted in this sample were 85,000 to 120,000 clones; 70% to 80% of them appeared once. The ten largest clones add up to roughly 0.79% of the sample. Specimen: PBMCs. These receptors came from a boy younger than 18 in good health and CMV-seronegative.

V and J are TRBV2 and TRBJ1-5, with 11 nucleotides matching TRBD1. The CDR3 is 15 residues long. The trim removed 6 bases at V and 5 bases at J, leaving 6 bases unmatched. Germline loops: CDR1 SNHLY, CDR2 FYNNEI. CDR3 sequence: CASRTGTGGHQPQHF. The CDR3 DNA is TGTGCCAGCAGAACCGGGACAGGGGGACATCAGCCCCAGCATTTT.

The gene calls are TRBV7-2 and TRBJ2-7, with D possibly being TRBD1 (6 bases). Deletions cut 5 bases from V and 3 bases from J, with 17 bases between. CDR1 and CDR2 (germline): SGHTA, FQGNSA. The CDR3 has 15 residues. CDR3 nucleotide sequence: TGTGCCAGCAGCCCCGACCGGGACACCGACTACGAGCAGTACTTC. Its translation: CASSPDRDTDYEQYF.

The V call is TRBV4-1, the J call TRBJ2-3, with unresolved D. The V end was cut by 0 bases, the J end by 4 bases, with 5 bases between. The V gene's germline CDR1 is MGHRA and CDR2 YSYEKL. This CDR3 contains 13 residues. CDR3 region: CASSQELADTQYF. CDR3 nucleotide sequence: TGCGCCAGCAGCCAAGAACTGGCAGATACGCAGTATTTT.

The chain links TRBV6-6 to TRBJ2-3, with 11 bases fitting TRBD2. J was trimmed by 1 base and V by 1 base; bases with no gene match: 1. CDR3 size: 16 residues. Germline lookup yields CDR1 MNHNY and CDR2 SVGAGI (reference sequence). The CDR3 nucleotides are TGTGCCAGCAGTTACTGGGGACTAGCGGGCACAGATACGCAGTATTTT. This encodes CASSYWGLAGTDTQYF.

The genes are TRBV28 and TRBJ1-4; TRBD1 aligns across 7 bases. Trimming at V came to 3 bases and at J to 4 bases, leaving 2 bases not matched to a gene. The CDR3 runs to 14 residues. Germline V CDR1 and CDR2: MDHEN, SYDVKM. CDR3 amino acids: CASSFGDSNEKLFF. The CDR3 nucleotides are TGTGCCAGCAGTTTCGGGGACAGTAATGAAAAACTGTTTTTT.

This clone appeared a single time. The V and J genes are TRBV5-4 and TRBJ1-2; no reliable D call. V shed 1 base and J shed 4 bases, with 11 bases lying between them. There are 14 residues in the CDR3. Germline V CDR1 and CDR2: SGHNT, YYREEE (reference sequence). The CDR3: CASSLIASTYGYTF. In DNA, the CDR3 is TGTGCCAGCAGCTTGATAGCGTCGACCTATGGCTACACCTTC.

The CDR3 loop reads CASSTRDLGIETQYF. In nucleotides, the CDR3 is TGTGCCAGCAGTACACGGGACTTGGGGATCGAGACCCAGTACTTC. V and J are TRBV6-6 and TRBJ2-5, with D possibly being TRBD2 (6 bases). The ends were cut back, 5 bases at V and 5 bases at J, with 18 bases in the middle. Germline-derived CDR1 and CDR2 are MNHNY and SVGAGI (reference sequence). CDR3 length: 15 residues.

With regard to this clone: Distinct nucleotide sequences in the sample also encode this CDR3. The J gene is TRBJ1-1, the V gene TRBV2; D call uncertain. Germline lookup yields CDR1 SNHLY and CDR2 FYNNEI. The V end lost 2 bases, the J end lost 0 bases, and 10 bases lay between the germline ends. The CDR3 spans 15 residues. The CDR3 DNA follows: TGTGCCAGCAGTGAAAGAGGGCAGCTGAACACTGAAGCTTTCTTT. Residues: CASSERGQLNTEAFF.

The genes are TRBV7-2 and TRBJ2-6, with TRBD2 matching over 7 bases. The CDR3 extends over 14 amino acids. Losses at the gene ends were 7 bases for V and 4 bases for J; bases not matched to a gene: 4. Germline V lookup: CDR1 SGHTA, CDR2 FQGNSA. The CDR3 sequence is CASNGGIGANVLTF. The CDR3 DNA reads TGTGCCAGCAACGGGGGGATCGGGGCCAACGTCCTGACTTTC. Filled out from reference TRBV7-2 and TRBJ2-6, the complete variable domain reads GAGVSQSPSNKVTEKGKDVELRCDPISGHTALYWYRQSLGQGLEFLIYFQGNSAPDKSGLPSDRFSAERTGGSVSTLTIQRTQQEDSAVYLCASNGGIGANVLTFGAGSRLTVL.

Concerning this clone itself: Other nucleotide sequences in the sample specify the same CDR3. The chain joins TRBV6-4 to TRBJ1-5, with D unclear. The V end was cut by 6 bases, the J end by 5 bases, with 11 bases between. The CDR3 is 13 residues long. The germline V gene has CDR1 MRHNA and CDR2 SNTAGT. The CDR3 is CASSLGRDQPQHF. The CDR3 DNA follows: TGTGCCAGCAGCCTGGGGAGGGATCAGCCCCAGCATTTT.

This sequence joins TRBV7-2 and TRBJ2-1; possibly TRBD2 for D (6 bases). V dropped 0 bases and J dropped 0 bases, with 12 bases sitting between them. The CDR3 loop spans 17 amino acids. Germline assignment: CDR1 SGHTA and CDR2 FQGNSA. The CDR3 reads CASSLAGGFGSYNEQFF. The CDR3 nucleotides are TGTGCCAGCAGCTTAGCTGGGGGGTTTGGCTCCTACAATGAGCAGTTCTTC.

This sequence joins TRBV5-1 and TRBJ1-2; weak D call: TRBD1 (6 bases). Germline V CDR1 and CDR2: SGHRS, YFSETQ. The length of the CDR3 is 15 residues. V shed 5 bases and J shed 5 bases, with 19 bases lying between them. CDR3 in amino acids: CASSPRTDSSYGYTF. The CDR3 DNA reads TGCGCCAGCAGTCCCCGCACGGACAGCTCGTATGGCTACACCTTC.

The chain combines TRBV6-6 with TRBJ1-5; D might be TRBD1 (5 bases). V dropped 0 bases and J dropped 6 bases, with 6 bases sitting between them. CDR3 length equals 13 residues. CDR1 is MNHNY, CDR2 SVGAGI, per germline (reference sequence). CDR3 sequence reads: CASSYSGAQPQHF. As DNA, the CDR3 is TGTGCCAGCAGTTACTCAGGGGCTCAGCCCCAGCATTTT.

This chain connects TRBV11-3 to TRBJ2-7; D possibly corresponds to TRBD1 (5 bases). The ends were cut back, 2 bases at V and 3 bases at J, with 20 bases in the middle. The CDR3 has 17 residues. Germline assignment: CDR1 SGHNT and CDR2 YENEEA. The CDR3 spells CASSLNLLGASRYEQYF. In nucleotides, the CDR3 is TGTGCCAGCAGCTTAAATCTTCTTGGGGCCTCTCGCTACGAGCAGTACTTC.

The V and J genes are TRBV28 and TRBJ2-2, with no clear D. CDR1 and CDR2 from the germline V gene are MDHEN and SYDVKM. Trimming took off 5 bases at V and 5 bases at J, with 9 bases between the two ends. This CDR3 has 13 amino acids. This CDR3 reads CASSPPGTGELFF. The CDR3 nucleotides are TGTGCCAGCAGTCCCCCCGGGACCGGGGAGCTGTTTTTT.

This sequence joins TRBV18 and TRBJ1-1; D not resolved. This CDR3 has 14 amino acids. Trimming removed 3 bases at V and 4 bases at J, with 12 bases between. Germline lookup yields CDR1 KGHSH and CDR2 LQKENI. The DNA of the CDR3 is TGTGCCAGCTCACCCCAACCGGGGTTCACTGAAGCTTTCTTT. Translated: CASSPQPGFTEAFF.

This chain's CDR3 is CATRRASGYEQYF. CDR3 DNA: TGTGCCACCCGGCGGGCGAGCGGGTACGAGCAGTACTTC. The chain has TRBV7-9 and TRBJ2-7; possible D gene TRBD2, 6 bases. The CDR3 sequence is 13 residues long. V was cut by 10 bases and J by 4 bases, with 17 bases left in between. From germline, CDR1 is SEHNR and CDR2 FQNEAQ (reference sequence).

This chain connects TRBV10-3 to TRBJ2-2, with 10 bases lining up with TRBD1. Trimming took 6 bases from V and 4 from J; bases not matched to a gene: 8. This CDR3 has 16 residues. CDR1 is ENHRY, CDR2 SYGVKD, per germline. CDR3 sequence: CAISYDRGLSTGELFF. CDR3 bases: TGTGCCATCAGCTACGACAGGGGGCTAAGCACCGGGGAGCTGTTTTTT.

The gene calls are TRBV2 and TRBJ2-1; 8 bases match TRBD2. The CDR3 is made up of 14 amino acids. Per germline, CDR1 SNHLY and CDR2 FYNNEI. CDR3 sequence: CAIPGGDPYNEQFF. The CDR3 DNA reads TGTGCGATCCCGGGGGGGGACCCTTACAATGAGCAGTTCTTC.

V gene TRBV6-6 combines with J gene TRBJ2-3; 8 bases line up with TRBD1. Losses at the gene ends were 5 bases for V and 2 bases for J; bases not matched to a gene: 6. The CDR3 length is 15 residues. Germline CDR1 is MNHNY and CDR2 is SVGAGI (reference sequence). The CDR3 nucleotides are TGTGCCAGCAGTAGCCGGGACAGGCACACAGATACGCAGTATTTT. The encoded protein is CASSSRDRHTDTQYF.

The rearrangement links TRBV15 to TRBJ1-5; 8 bases map to TRBD1. Germline V gene sequence: CDR1 LNHNV, CDR2 YYDKDF (reference sequence). The CDR3 contains 14 residues. The J segment lost 6 bases and the V segment lost 6 bases, leaving 7 bases of the junction unmatched. CDR3 residues: CATSAGGESQPQHF. The CDR3 DNA follows: TGTGCCACCAGTGCAGGGGGCGAGAGTCAGCCCCAGCATTTT.